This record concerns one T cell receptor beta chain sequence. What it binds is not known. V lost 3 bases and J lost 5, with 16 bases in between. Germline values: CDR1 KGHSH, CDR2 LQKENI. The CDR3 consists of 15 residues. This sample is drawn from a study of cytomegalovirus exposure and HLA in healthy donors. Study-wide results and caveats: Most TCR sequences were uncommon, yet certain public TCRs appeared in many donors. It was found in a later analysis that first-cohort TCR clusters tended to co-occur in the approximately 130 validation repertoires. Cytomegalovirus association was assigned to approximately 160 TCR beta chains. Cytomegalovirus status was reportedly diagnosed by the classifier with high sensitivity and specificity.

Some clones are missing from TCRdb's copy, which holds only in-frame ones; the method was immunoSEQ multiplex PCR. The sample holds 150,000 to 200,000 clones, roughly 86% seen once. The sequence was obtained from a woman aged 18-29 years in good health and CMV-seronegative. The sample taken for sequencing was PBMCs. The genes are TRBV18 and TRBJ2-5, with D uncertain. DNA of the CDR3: TGTGCCAGCTCACCCCCCGATCGAGCGAGGGAGACCCAGTACTTC. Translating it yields CASSPPDRARETQYF.